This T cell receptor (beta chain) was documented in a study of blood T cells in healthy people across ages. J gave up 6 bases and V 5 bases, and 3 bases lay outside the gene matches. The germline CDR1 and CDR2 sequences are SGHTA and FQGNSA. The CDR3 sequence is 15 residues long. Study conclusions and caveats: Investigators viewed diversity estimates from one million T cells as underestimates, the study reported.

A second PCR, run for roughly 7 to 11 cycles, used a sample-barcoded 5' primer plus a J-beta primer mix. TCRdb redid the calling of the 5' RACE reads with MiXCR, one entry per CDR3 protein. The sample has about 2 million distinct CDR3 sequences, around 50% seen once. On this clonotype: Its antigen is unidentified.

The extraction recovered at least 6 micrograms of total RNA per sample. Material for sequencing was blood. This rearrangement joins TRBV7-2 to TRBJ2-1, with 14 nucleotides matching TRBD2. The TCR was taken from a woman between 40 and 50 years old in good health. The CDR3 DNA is TGTGCCAGCAGCGCGGGACTAGCGGGAGCCAATGAGCAGTTCTTC. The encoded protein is CASSAGLAGANEQFF. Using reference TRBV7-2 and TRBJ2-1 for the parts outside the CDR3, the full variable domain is GAGVSQSPSNKVTEKGKDVELRCDPISGHTALYWYRQSLGQGLEFLIYFQGNSAPDKSGLPSDRFSAERTGGSVSTLTIQRTQQEDSAVYLCASSAGLAGANEQFFGPGTRLTVL.